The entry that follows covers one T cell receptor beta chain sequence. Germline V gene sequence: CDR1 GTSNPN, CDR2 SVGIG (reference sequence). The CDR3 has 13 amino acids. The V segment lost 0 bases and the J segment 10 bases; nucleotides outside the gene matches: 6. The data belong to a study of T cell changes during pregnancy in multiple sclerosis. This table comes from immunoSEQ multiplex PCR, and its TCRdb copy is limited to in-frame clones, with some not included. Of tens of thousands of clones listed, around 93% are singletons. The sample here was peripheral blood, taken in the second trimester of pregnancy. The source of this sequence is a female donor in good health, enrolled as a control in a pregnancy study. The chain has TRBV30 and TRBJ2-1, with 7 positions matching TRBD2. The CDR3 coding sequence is TGTGCCTGGAGTGTGCGGGAGCTGGGGGAGCAGTTCTTC. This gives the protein CAWSVRELGEQFF.